Shown below are 27 T cell receptor beta chains from a single sample sequenced in a study of shared clonotypes between healthy human individuals (dated by TCRdb to about 2020). Preparation of the library involved the immunoSEQ multiplex PCR assay. TCRdb stores this immuneACCESS table with in-frame sequences only. Part of the clones is absent; in the studies checked, under half of the shortfall reflects unresolved V genes, and no reason is known for the rest. This sample holds about 1.1 million clones; about four fifths were observed only once. The ten largest make up under 0.65% of the sample. Sequenced sample: memory CD4+ T cells from PBMCs. Per the publication, the cell subset or site label means: CD45RA-negative fraction. The receptor set was obtained from a man in his late teens or twenties in good health. Some clones in this sample may be carry-over from other donors' samples.

This clone was counted ten times or more. The chain uses TRBV28 and TRBJ2-1, with D unresolved. The CDR3 spans 10 residues. Germline-derived CDR1 and CDR2 are MDHEN and SYDVKM. Trimming took 5 bases from V and 15 from J, leaving 11 bases between them. The CDR3 nucleotides read TGTGCCAGCAGTGGGAACACGGCGTTCTTC. It yields the protein CASSGNTAFF. The full variable domain, with the rest looked up from reference TRBV28 and TRBJ2-1, is DVKVTQSSRYLVKRTGEKVFLECVQDMDHENMFWYRQDPGLGLRLIYFSYDVKMKEKGDIPEGYSVSREKKERFSLILESASTNQTSMYLCASSGNTAFFGPGTRLTVL.

The chain joins TRBV14 to TRBJ1-4; 9 bases line up with TRBD1. V shed 5 bases, J shed 5 bases, and the junction held 15 bases outside the gene matches. Per the germline V gene, CDR1 is SGHDN and CDR2 is FVKESK. This CDR3 region has 18 residues. CDR3 sequence: CASSKTLYPGQGNEKLFF. CDR3 coding DNA: TGTGCCAGCAGCAAGACCCTCTACCCGGGACAGGGAAATGAAAAACTGTTTTTT.

V and J are TRBV28 and TRBJ2-7; 9 nucleotides agree with TRBD1. V trimming: 8 bases; J trimming: 1 base; junction bases outside the gene matches: 15. The CDR3 extends over 17 amino acids. CDR1 MDHEN and CDR2 SYDVKM come from the germline V gene. The CDR3 region is CASHSSESDRGSYEQYF. The CDR3 region has the DNA TGTGCCAGCCATTCTTCCGAATCAGACAGGGGGTCCTACGAGCAGTACTTC.

This clone was counted a single time. This sequence joins TRBV4-3 and TRBJ2-4; D is unclear. The CDR3 covers 16 residues. CDR1 and CDR2 from the germline V gene are LGHNA and YSLEER. With 0 bases removed from V and 0 bases from J, the gap between germline ends came to 9 bases. The CDR3 loop is CASSQELFLAKNIQYF. As DNA, the CDR3 is TGCGCCAGCAGCCAAGAGCTCTTCCTAGCCAAAAACATTCAGTACTTC.

This clone was picked up one time. CDR3 loop: CASSGYTF. In DNA form, the CDR3 reads TGTGCCAGCTCAGGCTACACCTTC. The gene calls are TRBV11-2 and TRBJ1-2, with no clear D. Germline values: CDR1 SGHAT, CDR2 FQNNGV. This CDR3 has 8 amino acids. V gave up 8 bases and J gave up 8 bases, with 3 bases separating them.

This clone was seen more than once but under ten times. This chain joins TRBV10-3 and TRBJ2-7; 10 positions match TRBD2. The CDR3 length is 15 residues. Germline CDR1 ENHRY, CDR2 SYGVKD. The ends lost 8 bases at V and 4 bases at J; junction bases unmatched: 11. CDR3 bases: TGTGCCATCGGGGCTGGGGCTAGCGGGAGTTACGAGCAGTACTTC. Amino acids: CAIGAGASGSYEQYF.

The chain uses TRBV5-8 and TRBJ2-3; weak D call: TRBD1 (6 bases). This CDR3 is built from 13 residues. Germline V lookup: CDR1 SGHTS, CDR2 YDEGEE. V lost 4 bases, J lost 10 bases, and 16 bases lay in between. The CDR3 protein is CASSTPPGEPQYF. The CDR3 bases are TGTGCCAGCAGCACACCCCCAGGGGAGCCGCAGTATTTT.

J is TRBJ1-2 and V is TRBV25-1; 8 nucleotides match TRBD1. The trim removed 5 bases at V and 4 bases at J, leaving 12 bases unmatched. The CDR3 length is 16 residues. Germline V gene data show CDR1 as MGHDK and CDR2 as SYGVNS. CDR3 residues: CASSTRGRTDLYGYTF. The DNA for the CDR3 is TGTGCCAGCAGTACCAGGGGGCGGACGGACCTCTATGGCTACACCTTC.

This sequence joins TRBV7-3 and TRBJ2-6; a weak D match, TRBD1 (6 bases). CDR1 is SGHTA, CDR2 FQGTGA, per germline. CDR3 size: 17 residues. Trimming took 5 bases from V and 0 from J, leaving 14 bases between them. The CDR3 DNA reads TGTGCCAGCAGCCTCGTAACAGGGAACTCTGGGGCCAACGTCCTGACTTTC. Translation gives CASSLVTGNSGANVLTF.

The J gene is TRBJ1-2, the V gene TRBV2; possibly TRBD1 for D (5 bases). Trimming stripped 0 bases from V and 8 bases from J, with 10 bases between. Germline CDR1 and CDR2: SNHLY and FYNNEI. The CDR3 is made up of 13 amino acids. CDR3 nucleotides: TGTGCCAGCAGTGAAGCCACAGGAATCGGCTACACCTTC. The encoded protein is CASSEATGIGYTF.

This clone came up a few times. V and J are TRBV6-1 and TRBJ2-7, with 12 bases lining up with TRBD2. CDR3 size: 15 residues. Germline CDR1 MNHNS, CDR2 SASEGT. The junction had 14 bases not matched to a gene; V was cut back by 8 bases and J by 9 bases. This chain's CDR3 is CASRAPGLAGIGQYF. In DNA, the CDR3 is TGTGCCAGCCGAGCCCCGGGACTAGCGGGTATAGGGCAGTACTTC.

This clone was found a few times. The chain links TRBV29-1 to TRBJ2-6, with D unresolved. The CDR3 runs 14 residues. In germline, CDR1 is SQVTM, CDR2 ANQGSEA. Trimming removed 0 bases at V and 2 bases at J, with 5 bases between. The CDR3, as DNA: TGCAGCGTTGAAGAAAGGACTGGGGCCAACGTCCTGACTTTC. Its protein is CSVEERTGANVLTF.

J is TRBJ2-5 and V is TRBV5-4; the match to TRBD2 covers 13 bases. The CDR3 length is 15 residues. The V segment lost 4 bases and the J segment 4 bases; nucleotides outside the gene matches: 4. Germline V lookup: CDR1 SGHNT, CDR2 YYREEE (reference sequence). This CDR3 reads CASSTGTSGIETQYF. CDR3 nucleotides: TGTGCCAGCAGCACGGGGACTAGCGGGATAGAGACCCAGTACTTC.

The chain has TRBV6-4 and TRBJ2-3; TRBD2 might be the D (5 bases). This CDR3 spans 16 amino acids. Germline loops: CDR1 MRHNA, CDR2 SNTAGT. Trimming removed 7 bases from V and 1 base from J, with 18 bases in between. In DNA form, the CDR3 reads TGTGCCAGCAACCCCCCTAATAGCGAAGGCACAGATACGCAGTATTTT. Amino acid sequence: CASNPPNSEGTDTQYF.

This clone was observed many times. This chain joins TRBV4-2 and TRBJ2-7; no reliable D call. The germline V and J ends were trimmed by 0 bases and 2 bases, with 11 bases remaining between them. The germline V gene has CDR1 LGHNA and CDR2 YNFKEQ. The CDR3 extends over 15 amino acids. The CDR3 spells CASSQDLGRTYEQYF. DNA for the CDR3: TGTGCCAGCAGCCAAGATTTGGGCAGAACCTACGAGCAGTACTTC.

This clone was recorded once. The chain employs TRBV11-3 and TRBJ2-1; no reliable D call. In germline, CDR1 is SGHNT, CDR2 YENEEA. Trimming removed 2 bases from V and 5 bases from J, with 19 bases in between. This CDR3 comprises 17 residues. For the CDR3, the DNA is TGTGCCAGCAGCTTAAATTTATGGTGGAGATCTAACAATGAGCAGTTCTTC. Its protein product is CASSLNLWWRSNNEQFF.

This chain joins TRBV7-3 and TRBJ2-1, with D hard to call. Germline V gene data show CDR1 as SGHTA and CDR2 as FQGTGA. The V end lost 0 bases, the J end lost 8 bases, and 5 bases lay between the germline ends. CDR3 length: 12 amino acids. The CDR3, as DNA: TGTGCCAGCAGCTTAACTGAAGATGAGCAGTTCTTC. Encoded protein: CASSLTEDEQFF.

The V gene is TRBV6-6, the J gene TRBJ1-2; D may be TRBD1 (5 bases). V gave up 2 bases and J gave up 4 bases, with 11 bases separating them. The CDR3 totals 14 residues. From germline, CDR1 is MNHNY and CDR2 SVGAGI (reference sequence). For the CDR3, the DNA is TGTGCCAGCAGTTACGGGACTCGAGGCTATGGCTACACCTTC. Translation gives CASSYGTRGYGYTF.

The chain has TRBV5-6 and TRBJ2-3; TRBD2 agrees at 9 bases. CDR1 and CDR2 from the germline V gene are SGHDT and YYEEEE. The CDR3 is 17 amino acids. V lost 5 bases to trimming and J lost 0 bases; unmatched junction nucleotides: 10. In DNA, the CDR3 is TGTGCCAGCAGTCCTTGGACTAGCGATGTTAGCACAGATACGCAGTATTTT. The encoded protein is CASSPWTSDVSTDTQYF. The full variable domain, with the rest looked up from reference TRBV5-6 and TRBJ2-3, is DAGVTQSPTHLIKTRGQQVTLRCSPKSGHDTVSWYQQALGQGPQFIFQYYEEEERQRGNFPDRFSGHQFPNYSSELNVNALLLGDSALYLCASSPWTSDVSTDTQYFGPGTRLTVL.

As for this clone: This same CDR3 is encoded by further DNA sequences in the sample. The chain links TRBV10-3 to TRBJ2-1; tentatively, D is TRBD1 (6 bases). In germline, CDR1 is ENHRY, CDR2 SYGVKD. Trimming removed 4 bases from V and 4 bases from J, with 20 bases in between. The CDR3 is 17 residues long. The chain's CDR3 is CAISAGGQYGSYNEQFF. CDR3 DNA: TGTGCCATCAGTGCCGGCGGACAGTATGGGTCATACAATGAGCAGTTCTTC.

This chain connects TRBV2 to TRBJ2-1; possible D gene TRBD2, 7 bases. CDR1 is SNHLY, CDR2 FYNNEI, per germline. Deletions cut 3 bases from V and 12 bases from J, with 12 bases between. This CDR3 has 12 amino acids. CDR3: CASSEGGAGQFF. The CDR3 DNA follows: TGTGCCAGCAGTGAGGGGGGGGCTGGGCAGTTCTTC.

Only one count was recorded for this clone. The chain links TRBV5-4 to TRBJ2-5; TRBD2 might be the D (5 bases). The CDR3 runs 15 residues. Germline V gene sequence: CDR1 SGHNT, CDR2 YYREEE (reference sequence). Trimming cost V 1 base and J 1 base, with 11 bases left between them. The CDR3 loop reads CASSLYGGGQETQYF. Here the CDR3 DNA reads TGTGCCAGCAGCTTGTATGGCGGAGGCCAAGAGACCCAGTACTTC.

The chain joins TRBV14 to TRBJ1-3; the D gene is possibly TRBD1 (6 bases). The CDR3 runs to 14 residues. V was shortened by 4 bases and J by 4 bases, with 11 bases between the two germline ends. Germline V gives CDR1 SGHDN, CDR2 FVKESK. In DNA form, the CDR3 reads TGTGCCAGCAGCCTTCAGGGGTCGGGAAACACCATATATTTT. Its protein is CASSLQGSGNTIYF.

This clone has a handful of counts. The rearrangement joins TRBV4-1 to TRBJ2-5; D ambiguous. Looked up from germline, CDR1 is MGHRA and CDR2 is YSYEKL. This CDR3 region has 13 residues. V was cut by 1 base and J by 4 bases, with 7 bases left in between. CDR3 sequence: CASSQANRETQYF. CDR3 in DNA: TGCGCCAGCAGCCAAGCCAATAGAGAGACCCAGTACTTC.

The chain has TRBV11-2 and TRBJ1-2; D is unresolved. The CDR3 consists of 13 residues. Germline loops: CDR1 SGHAT, CDR2 FQNNGV. V lost 3 bases to trimming and J lost 3 bases, with 8 bases between them. This chain's CDR3 is CASSFRSDYGYTF. The CDR3 DNA is TGTGCCAGCAGCTTCAGGTCGGACTATGGCTACACCTTC. Full variable domain (remainder filled in from reference TRBV11-2 and TRBJ1-2): EAGVAQSPRYKIIEKRQSVAFWCNPISGHATLYWYQQILGQGPKLLIQFQNNGVVDDSQLPKDRFSAERLKGVDSTLKIQPAKLEDSAVYLCASSFRSDYGYTFGSGTRLTVV.

The V gene is TRBV4-1, the J gene TRBJ1-4; D unresolved. CDR1 MGHRA and CDR2 YSYEKL come from the germline V gene. V was shortened by 6 bases and J by 0 bases, with 11 bases between the two germline ends. The CDR3 is 15 amino acids. As DNA, the CDR3 is TGCGCCAGCAGTAAGCCAGGATCAACTAATGAAAAACTGTTTTTT. It is translated as CASSKPGSTNEKLFF.

The count of this clone is one. The V gene is TRBV11-2, the J gene TRBJ2-7, with a possible D match to TRBD2 (6 bases). V lost 6 bases to trimming and J lost 12 bases, with 15 bases between them. Per the germline V gene, CDR1 is SGHAT and CDR2 is FQNNGV. CDR3 size: 11 residues. As DNA, the CDR3 is TGTGCCAGCAGGGCGGCTAGCGAGAGGTACTTC. Translation: CASRAASERYF.